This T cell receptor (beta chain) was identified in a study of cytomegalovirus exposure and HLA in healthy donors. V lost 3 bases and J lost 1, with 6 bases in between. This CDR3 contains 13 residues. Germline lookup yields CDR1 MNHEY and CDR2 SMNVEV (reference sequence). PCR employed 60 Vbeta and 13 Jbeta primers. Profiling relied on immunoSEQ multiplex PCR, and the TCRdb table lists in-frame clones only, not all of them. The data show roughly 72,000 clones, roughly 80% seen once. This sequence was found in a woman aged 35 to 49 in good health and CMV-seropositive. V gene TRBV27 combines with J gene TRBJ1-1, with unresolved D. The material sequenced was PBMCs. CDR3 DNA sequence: TGTGCCAGCAGTTTCTCTTCGAACACTGAAGCTTTCTTT. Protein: CASSFSSNTEAFF.